Shown below are 9 T cell receptor beta chains from a single sample sequenced in a study of blood T cell repertoires in COVID-19. Sequenced by immunoSEQ multiplex PCR; TCRdb stores in-frame clones only, minus some. Of approximately 180,000 clones listed, under 90% were seen once; the top ten hold about 20%. Material for sequencing was peripheral blood. These TCRs come from a person between 65 and 79 years old with COVID-19, enrolled during active disease.

The count of this clone is one. This chain's CDR3 is CASSGTASNQPQHF. The CDR3 DNA sequence: TGTGCCAGCAGTGGGACAGCTAGCAATCAGCCCCAGCATTTT. V is TRBV28 and J is TRBJ1-5, with 7 bases fitting TRBD1. CDR3 size: 14 residues. Germline CDR1 reads MDHEN; CDR2 reads SYDVKM. V lost 5 bases, J lost 0 bases, and 1 base stayed unmatched.

The V gene is TRBV2, the J gene TRBJ1-2, with TRBD1 as a possible D gene (5 bases). The CDR3 extends over 12 amino acids. V was clipped by 7 bases and J by 14 bases, with 20 bases between them. Germline loops: CDR1 SNHLY, CDR2 FYNNEI. The CDR3 spells CASKGSGQVETF. The DNA for the CDR3 is TGTGCCAGCAAGGGGTCAGGGCAAGTAGAAACCTTC.

A single count supports this clone. The chain recombines TRBV6-5 with TRBJ1-2, with TRBD1 matching over 7 bases. From germline, CDR1 is MNHEY and CDR2 SVGAGI. Trimming at V came to 8 bases and at J to 4 bases, leaving 10 bases not matched to a gene. The CDR3 is 14 amino acids. The CDR3 coding sequence is TGTGCCAGCGTCTCCCGACAGGGAGGCTATGGCTACACCTTC. It translates to CASVSRQGGYGYTF.

The chain recombines TRBV15 with TRBJ1-5; 7 bases match TRBD1. The germline gives CDR1 LNHNV, CDR2 YYDKDF (reference sequence). The CDR3 length is 14 residues. V trimming: 5 bases; J trimming: 6 bases; junction bases outside the gene matches: 7. CDR3 residues: CATSSQGSAQPQHF. CDR3 nucleotide sequence: TGTGCCACCAGCTCACAGGGGAGCGCTCAGCCCCAGCATTTT.

J is TRBJ1-5 and V is TRBV19, with 8 nucleotides matching TRBD1. Germline assignment: CDR1 LNHDA and CDR2 SQIVND (reference sequence). V lost 7 bases to trimming and J lost 2 bases; unmatched junction nucleotides: 7. The CDR3 has 15 residues. The CDR3 nucleotides are TGTGCCAGTACAGTCCAGACAGGGGGCAATCAGCCCCAGCATTTT. Translated: CASTVQTGGNQPQHF.

V gene TRBV5-1 combines with J gene TRBJ2-2; 10 bases align to TRBD1. CDR3 length: 16 amino acids. In germline, CDR1 is SGHRS, CDR2 YFSETQ. V lost 4 bases and J lost 7; bases outside the gene matches: 10. DNA of the CDR3: TGCGCCAGCAGCATACTCCGGGACAGGGGTATCGGGGAGCTGTTTTTT. This encodes CASSILRDRGIGELFF.

V gene TRBV2 combines with J gene TRBJ1-4, with D perhaps matching TRBD1 (6 bases). Trimming took off 6 bases at V and 4 bases at J, with 15 bases between the two ends. CDR3 length: 15 amino acids. Per germline, CDR1 SNHLY and CDR2 FYNNEI. The CDR3 here is CASRPRTVDNEKLFF. For the CDR3, the DNA is TGTGCCAGCAGACCAAGGACAGTCGATAATGAAAAACTGTTTTTT.

The V gene is TRBV5-4, the J gene TRBJ2-7, with D possibly TRBD2 on 6 matching bases. CDR1 and CDR2 (germline): SGHNT, YYREEE (reference sequence). The CDR3 spans 14 residues. Trimming shortened V by 5 bases and J by 5 bases, and 17 bases separated the two germline ends. This CDR3 reads CASSGGKGSHEQYF. CDR3 DNA: TGTGCCAGCAGTGGAGGGAAGGGGTCCCACGAGCAGTACTTC. The complete variable domain, with remaining parts taken from reference TRBV5-4 and TRBJ2-7, reads ETGVTQSPTHLIKTRGQQVTLRCSSQSGHNTVSWYQQALGQGPQFIFQYYREEENGRGNFPPRFSGLQFPNYSSELNVNALELDDSALYLCASSGGKGSHEQYFGPGTRLTVT.

This clone appeared a few times. The chain's CDR3 is CSGTSGLAIDEQYF. DNA of the CDR3: TGCAGCGGCACCTCGGGACTAGCTATCGACGAGCAGTACTTC. The J gene is TRBJ2-7, the V gene TRBV29-1, with TRBD2 identical over 9 bases. Unmatched junction bases numbered 12, after V lost 7 bases and J lost 5 bases. The CDR3 has 14 amino acids. The V gene's germline CDR1 is SQVTM and CDR2 ANQGSEA.